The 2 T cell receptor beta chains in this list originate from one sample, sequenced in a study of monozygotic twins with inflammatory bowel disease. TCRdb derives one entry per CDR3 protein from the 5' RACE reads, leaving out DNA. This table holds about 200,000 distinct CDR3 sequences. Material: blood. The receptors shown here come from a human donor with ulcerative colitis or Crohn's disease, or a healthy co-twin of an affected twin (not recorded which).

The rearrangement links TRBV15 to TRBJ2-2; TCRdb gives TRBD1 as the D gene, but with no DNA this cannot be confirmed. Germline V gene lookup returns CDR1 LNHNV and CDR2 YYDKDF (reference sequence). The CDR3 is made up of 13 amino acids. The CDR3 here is CATSREGDGELFF.

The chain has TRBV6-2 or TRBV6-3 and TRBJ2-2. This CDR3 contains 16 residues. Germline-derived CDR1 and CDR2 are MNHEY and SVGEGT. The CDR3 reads CASSKLPSSNTGELFF.